This T cell receptor beta chain is drawn from a study of a mutant IDH1 vaccine in newly diagnosed glioma. Across the study: Averaging around 40 years of age, treated patients were roughly 60% male and 37.5% female. Most patients had received both radiotherapy and temozolomide, the prior options being radiotherapy, temozolomide, or both.

The repertoire was sequenced with immunoSEQ multiplex PCR; TCRdb's copy has only in-frame clones and lacks some. The sample shows some 20,000 clones, approximately 88% of them seen only once. With respect to this clone: Antigen specificity is unknown.

The V segment lost 6 bases and the J segment 3 bases; nucleotides outside the gene matches: 5. The CDR3 contains 13 residues. CDR1 is SNHLY, CDR2 FYNNEI, per germline. Time point indicated: week 47, end of study. In the vaccine, a single dose held 300 ug of the mutant IDH1 20-mer peptide, along with topical imiquimod. Here the sequenced sample was PBMCs, taken from a glioma patient whose treatment included an IDH1 peptide vaccine. V and J are TRBV2 and TRBJ2-7; 7 positions agree with TRBD1. The TCR originated in a man aged 35-49 years with glioma. CDR3 loop: CASRQGRDYEQYF. CDR3 bases: TGTGCCAGCAGACAGGGGCGCGACTACGAGCAGTACTTC.